The clone carrying this T cell receptor (beta chain) was detected only once. This sample was included in a study of blood T cell repertoires in COVID-19. Original methodology: Reference gene primer amplification in the assay estimated nucleated cell counts. The method was immunoSEQ multiplex PCR; TCRdb's version includes in-frame clones alone and lacks a portion of them. The V and J calls and clone size were taken over from that table, and D and trimming were inferred from the DNA. The profile shows 60,000 to 75,000 clones, 65% to 85% of them singletons. Trimming cost V 1 base and J 5 bases; bases outside gene matches: 4. CDR1 and CDR2 from the germline V gene are SGHDN and FVKESK. This CDR3 comprises 15 residues.

This chain uses TRBV14 with TRBJ2-1; 8 nucleotides agree with TRBD2. This TCR came from a woman aged 60-70 years who had been exposed to COVID-19. The sample taken for sequencing was PBMCs or T cells enriched from blood (not recorded which). This CDR3 reads CASSQVGLGDNEQFF. The CDR3 DNA reads as TGTGCCAGCAGCCAAGTGGGACTAGGCGACAATGAGCAGTTCTTC.